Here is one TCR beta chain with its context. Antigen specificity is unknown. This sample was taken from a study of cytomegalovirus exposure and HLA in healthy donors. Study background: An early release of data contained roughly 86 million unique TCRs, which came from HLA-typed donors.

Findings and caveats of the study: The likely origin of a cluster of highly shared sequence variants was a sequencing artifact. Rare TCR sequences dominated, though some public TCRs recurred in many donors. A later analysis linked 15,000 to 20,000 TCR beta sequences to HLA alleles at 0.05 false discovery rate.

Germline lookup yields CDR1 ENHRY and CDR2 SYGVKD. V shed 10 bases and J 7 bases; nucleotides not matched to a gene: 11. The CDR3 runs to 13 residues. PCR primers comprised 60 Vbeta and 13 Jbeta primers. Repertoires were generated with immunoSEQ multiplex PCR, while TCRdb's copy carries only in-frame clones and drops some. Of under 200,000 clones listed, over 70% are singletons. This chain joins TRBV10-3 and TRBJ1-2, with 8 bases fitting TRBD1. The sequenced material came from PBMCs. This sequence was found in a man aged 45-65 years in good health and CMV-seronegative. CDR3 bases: TGTGCCACCAACCCGGGACAGGAGAGTGGCTACACCTTC. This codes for CATNPGQESGYTF.